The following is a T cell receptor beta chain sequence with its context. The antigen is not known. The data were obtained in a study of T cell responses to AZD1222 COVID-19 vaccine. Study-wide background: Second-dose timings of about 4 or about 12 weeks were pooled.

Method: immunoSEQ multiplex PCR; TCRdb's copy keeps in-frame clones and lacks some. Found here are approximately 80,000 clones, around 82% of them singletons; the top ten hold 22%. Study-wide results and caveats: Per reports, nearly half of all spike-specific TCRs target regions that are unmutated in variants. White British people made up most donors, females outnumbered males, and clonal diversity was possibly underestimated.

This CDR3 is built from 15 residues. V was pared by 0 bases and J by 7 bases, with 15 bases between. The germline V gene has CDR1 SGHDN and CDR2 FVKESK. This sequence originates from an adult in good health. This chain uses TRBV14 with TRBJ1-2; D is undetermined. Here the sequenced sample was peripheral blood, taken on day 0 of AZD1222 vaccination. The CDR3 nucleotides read TGTGCCAGCAGCCAAGATGACCCTACGAGGCCTGGCTACACCTTC. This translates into CASSQDDPTRPGYTF.